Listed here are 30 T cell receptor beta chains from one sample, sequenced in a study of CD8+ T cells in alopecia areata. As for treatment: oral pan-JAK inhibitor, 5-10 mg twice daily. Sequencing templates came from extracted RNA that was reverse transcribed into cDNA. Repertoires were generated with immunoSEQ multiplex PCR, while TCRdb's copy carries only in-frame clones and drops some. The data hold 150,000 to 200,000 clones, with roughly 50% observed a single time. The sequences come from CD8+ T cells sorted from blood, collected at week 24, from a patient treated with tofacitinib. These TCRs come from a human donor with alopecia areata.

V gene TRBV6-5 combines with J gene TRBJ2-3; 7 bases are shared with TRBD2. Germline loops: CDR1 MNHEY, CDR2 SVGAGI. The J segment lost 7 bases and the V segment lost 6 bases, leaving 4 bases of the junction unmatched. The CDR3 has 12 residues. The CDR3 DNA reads TGTGCCAGCAGCCGGGGGGACTATACGCAGTATTTT. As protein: CASSRGDYTQYF.

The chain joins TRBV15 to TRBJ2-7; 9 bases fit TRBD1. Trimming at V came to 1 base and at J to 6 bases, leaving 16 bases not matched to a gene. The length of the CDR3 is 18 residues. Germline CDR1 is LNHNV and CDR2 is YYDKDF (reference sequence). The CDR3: CATSRVTSIGTGSGEQYF. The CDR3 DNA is TGTGCCACCAGCAGAGTGACGAGTATCGGGACAGGGTCAGGCGAGCAGTACTTC.

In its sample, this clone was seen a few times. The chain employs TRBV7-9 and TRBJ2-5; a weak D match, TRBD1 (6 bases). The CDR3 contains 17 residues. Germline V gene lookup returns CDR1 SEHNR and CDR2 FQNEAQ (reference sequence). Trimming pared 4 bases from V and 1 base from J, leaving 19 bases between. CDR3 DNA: TGTGCCAGCAGCTACCCCGGGGACAAAGACGGCCAAGAGACCCAGTACTTC. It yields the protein CASSYPGDKDGQETQYF.

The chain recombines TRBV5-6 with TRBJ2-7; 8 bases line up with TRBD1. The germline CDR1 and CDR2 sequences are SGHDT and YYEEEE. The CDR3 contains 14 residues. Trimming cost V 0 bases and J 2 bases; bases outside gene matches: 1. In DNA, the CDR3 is TGTGCCAGCAGCTTGGGCAGGGGGCCCTACGAGCAGTACTTC. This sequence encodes CASSLGRGPYEQYF.

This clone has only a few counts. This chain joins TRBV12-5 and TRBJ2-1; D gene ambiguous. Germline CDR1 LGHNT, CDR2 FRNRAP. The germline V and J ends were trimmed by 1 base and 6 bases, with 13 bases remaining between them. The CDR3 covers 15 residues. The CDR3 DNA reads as TGTGCTAGTGGTTTGGAGGGATGGTCCGCCAATGAGCAGTTCTTC. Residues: CASGLEGWSANEQFF.

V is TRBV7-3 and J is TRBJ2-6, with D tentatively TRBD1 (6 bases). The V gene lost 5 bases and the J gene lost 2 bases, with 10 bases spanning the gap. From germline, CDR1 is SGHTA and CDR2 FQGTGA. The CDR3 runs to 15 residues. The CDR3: CASSPGVAGANVLTF. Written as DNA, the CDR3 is TGTGCCAGCAGCCCAGGGGTGGCTGGGGCCAACGTCCTGACTTTC.

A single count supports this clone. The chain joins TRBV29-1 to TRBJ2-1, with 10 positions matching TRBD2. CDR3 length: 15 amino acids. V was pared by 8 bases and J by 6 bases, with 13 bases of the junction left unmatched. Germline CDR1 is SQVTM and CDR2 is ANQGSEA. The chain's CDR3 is CSTLNWPSGGNEQFF. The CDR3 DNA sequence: TGCAGCACCCTGAATTGGCCTAGCGGGGGCAATGAGCAGTTCTTC.

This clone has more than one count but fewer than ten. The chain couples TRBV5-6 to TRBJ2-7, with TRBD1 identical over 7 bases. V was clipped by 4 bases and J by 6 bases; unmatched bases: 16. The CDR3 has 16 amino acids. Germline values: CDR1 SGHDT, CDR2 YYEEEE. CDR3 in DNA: TGTGCCAGCAGCATAACCGGCGGACAGGCGCGCGGCGAGCAGTACTTC. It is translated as CASSITGGQARGEQYF.

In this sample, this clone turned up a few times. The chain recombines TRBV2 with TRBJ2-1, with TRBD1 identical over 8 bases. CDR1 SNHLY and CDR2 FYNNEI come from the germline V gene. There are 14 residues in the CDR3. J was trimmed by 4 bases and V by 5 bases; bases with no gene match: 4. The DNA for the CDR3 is TGTGCCAGCAGTTTGACAGGGGAATACAATGAGCAGTTCTTC. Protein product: CASSLTGEYNEQFF.

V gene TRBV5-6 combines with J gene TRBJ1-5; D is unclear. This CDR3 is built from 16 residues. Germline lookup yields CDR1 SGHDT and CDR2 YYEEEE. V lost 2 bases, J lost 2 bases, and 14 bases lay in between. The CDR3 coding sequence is TGTGCCAGCAGCTTCAGTTTGGGTGATGGCAATCAGCCCCAGCATTTT. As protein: CASSFSLGDGNQPQHF.

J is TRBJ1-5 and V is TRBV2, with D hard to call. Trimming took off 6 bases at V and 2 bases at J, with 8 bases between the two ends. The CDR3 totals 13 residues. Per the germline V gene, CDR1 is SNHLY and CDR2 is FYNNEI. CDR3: CASRPGGNQPQHF. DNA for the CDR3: TGTGCCAGCAGACCCGGTGGCAATCAGCCCCAGCATTTT.

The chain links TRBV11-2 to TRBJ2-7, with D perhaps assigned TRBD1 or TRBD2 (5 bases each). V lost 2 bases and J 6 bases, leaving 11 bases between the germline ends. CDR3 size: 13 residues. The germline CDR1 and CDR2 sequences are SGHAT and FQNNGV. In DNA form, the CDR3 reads TGTGCCAGCAGCTTAAAACAGGCGGGCGAGCAGTACTTC. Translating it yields CASSLKQAGEQYF.

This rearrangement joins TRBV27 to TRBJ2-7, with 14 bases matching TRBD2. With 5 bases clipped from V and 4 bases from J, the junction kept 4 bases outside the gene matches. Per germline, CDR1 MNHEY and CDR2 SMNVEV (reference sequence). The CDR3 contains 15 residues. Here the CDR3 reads CASSPGLAGGYEQYF. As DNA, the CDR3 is TGTGCCAGCAGTCCAGGACTAGCGGGGGGTTACGAGCAGTACTTC.

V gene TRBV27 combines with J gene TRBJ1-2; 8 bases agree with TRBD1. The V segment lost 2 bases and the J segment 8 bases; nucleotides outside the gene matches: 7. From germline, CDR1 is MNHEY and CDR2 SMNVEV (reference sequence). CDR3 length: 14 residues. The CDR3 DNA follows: TGTGCCAGCAGTTTAGGGCAGGGGGCGCGAGGCTACACCTTC. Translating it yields CASSLGQGARGYTF.

This chain's CDR3 is CASSLGTFQETQYF. CDR3 sequence (DNA): TGTGCCAGCAGCTTAGGGACATTCCAAGAGACCCAGTACTTC. The chain employs TRBV13 and TRBJ2-5, with no clear D. The V and J ends lost 0 bases and 1 base respectively, with 6 bases between them. The CDR3 has 14 residues. CDR1 is PRHDT, CDR2 FYEKMQ, per germline (reference sequence). Filled out from reference TRBV13 and TRBJ2-5, the complete variable domain reads AAGVIQSPRHLIKEKRETATLKCYPIPRHDTVYWYQQGPGQDPQFLISFYEKMQSDKGSIPDRFSAQQFSDYHSELNMSSLELGDSALYFCASSLGTFQETQYFGPGTRLLVL.

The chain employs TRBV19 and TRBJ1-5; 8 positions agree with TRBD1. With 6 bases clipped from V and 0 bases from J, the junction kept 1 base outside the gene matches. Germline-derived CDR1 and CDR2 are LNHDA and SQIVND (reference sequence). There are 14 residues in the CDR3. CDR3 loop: CASRTGVSNQPQHF. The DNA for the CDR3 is TGTGCCAGTAGGACAGGGGTTAGCAATCAGCCCCAGCATTTT.

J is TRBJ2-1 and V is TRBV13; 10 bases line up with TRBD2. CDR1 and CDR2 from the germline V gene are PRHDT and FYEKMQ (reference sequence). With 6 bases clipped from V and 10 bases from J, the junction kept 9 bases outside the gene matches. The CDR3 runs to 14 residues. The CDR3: CASSPRPLAGEQFF. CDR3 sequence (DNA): TGTGCCAGCAGTCCCAGACCACTAGCGGGGGAGCAGTTCTTC.

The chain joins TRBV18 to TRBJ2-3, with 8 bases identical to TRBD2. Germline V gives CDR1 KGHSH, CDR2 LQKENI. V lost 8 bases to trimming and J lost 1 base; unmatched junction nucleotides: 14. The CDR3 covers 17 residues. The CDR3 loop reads CASPPSPPGLGTDTQYF. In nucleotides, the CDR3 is TGTGCCAGCCCCCCCTCGCCGCCGGGACTAGGCACAGATACGCAGTATTTT.

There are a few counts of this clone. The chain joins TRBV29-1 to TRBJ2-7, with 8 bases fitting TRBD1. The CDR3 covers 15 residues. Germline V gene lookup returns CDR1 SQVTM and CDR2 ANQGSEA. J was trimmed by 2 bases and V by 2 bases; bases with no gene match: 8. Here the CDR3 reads CSVEMGQVAAYEQYF. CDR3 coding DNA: TGCAGCGTTGAAATGGGACAGGTAGCCGCCTACGAGCAGTACTTC.

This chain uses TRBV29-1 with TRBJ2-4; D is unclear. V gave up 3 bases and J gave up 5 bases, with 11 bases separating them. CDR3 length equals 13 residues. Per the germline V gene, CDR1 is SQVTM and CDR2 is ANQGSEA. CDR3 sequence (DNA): TGCAGCGTTGATTGGGCAATCGAAAACATTCAGTACTTC. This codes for CSVDWAIENIQYF.

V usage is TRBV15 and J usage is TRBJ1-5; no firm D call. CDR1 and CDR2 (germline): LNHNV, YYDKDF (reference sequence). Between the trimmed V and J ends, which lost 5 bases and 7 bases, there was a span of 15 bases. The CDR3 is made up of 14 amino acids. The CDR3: CATSAKGILQPQHF. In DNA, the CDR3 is TGTGCCACCAGCGCCAAGGGAATACTGCAGCCCCAGCATTTT.

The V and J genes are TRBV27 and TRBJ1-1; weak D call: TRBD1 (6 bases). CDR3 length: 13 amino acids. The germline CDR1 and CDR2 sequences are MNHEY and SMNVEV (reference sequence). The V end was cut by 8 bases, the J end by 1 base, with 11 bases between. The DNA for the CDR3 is TGTGCCAGCTCACAGGGACCGAACACTGAAGCTTTCTTT. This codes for CASSQGPNTEAFF.

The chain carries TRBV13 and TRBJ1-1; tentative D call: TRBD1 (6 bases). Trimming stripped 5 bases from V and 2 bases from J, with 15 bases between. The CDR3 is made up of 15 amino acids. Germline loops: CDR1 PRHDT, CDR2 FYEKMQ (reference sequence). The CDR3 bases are TGTGCCAGCAGCCCTCAGGGGTTAGGAAACACTGAAGCTTTCTTT. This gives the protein CASSPQGLGNTEAFF. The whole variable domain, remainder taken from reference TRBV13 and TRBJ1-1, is AAGVIQSPRHLIKEKRETATLKCYPIPRHDTVYWYQQGPGQDPQFLISFYEKMQSDKGSIPDRFSAQQFSDYHSELNMSSLELGDSALYFCASSPQGLGNTEAFFGQGTRLTVV.

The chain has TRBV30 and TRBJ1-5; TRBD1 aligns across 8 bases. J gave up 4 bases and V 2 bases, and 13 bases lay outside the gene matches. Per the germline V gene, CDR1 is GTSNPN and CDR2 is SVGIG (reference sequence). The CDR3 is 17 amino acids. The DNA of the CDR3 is TGTGCCTGGAGTTATGTCGCAGGGGGCCGGACTAATCAGCCCCAGCATTTT. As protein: CAWSYVAGGRTNQPQHF.

The CDR3 is CASGLGNEQYF. The CDR3 DNA is TGTGCTAGTGGTCTAGGTAACGAGCAGTACTTC. The chain recombines TRBV12-5 with TRBJ2-7; D unclear. This CDR3 has 11 residues. Germline V CDR1 and CDR2: LGHNT, FRNRAP. Trimming pared 5 bases from V and 5 bases from J, leaving 7 bases between.

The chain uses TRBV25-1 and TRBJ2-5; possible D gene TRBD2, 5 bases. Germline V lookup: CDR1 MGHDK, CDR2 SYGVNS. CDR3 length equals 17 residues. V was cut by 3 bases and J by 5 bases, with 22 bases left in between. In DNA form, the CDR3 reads TGTGCCAGCAGTGACCTAGGAGAGCCCCGGGGAATTGAGACCCAGTACTTC. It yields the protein CASSDLGEPRGIETQYF.

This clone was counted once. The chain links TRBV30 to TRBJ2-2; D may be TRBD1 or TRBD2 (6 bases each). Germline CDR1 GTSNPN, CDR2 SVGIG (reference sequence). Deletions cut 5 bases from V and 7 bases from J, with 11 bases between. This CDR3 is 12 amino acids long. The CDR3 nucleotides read TGTGCCTGGGGGGGGCCTCACGGGGAGCTGTTTTTT. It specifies CAWGGPHGELFF.

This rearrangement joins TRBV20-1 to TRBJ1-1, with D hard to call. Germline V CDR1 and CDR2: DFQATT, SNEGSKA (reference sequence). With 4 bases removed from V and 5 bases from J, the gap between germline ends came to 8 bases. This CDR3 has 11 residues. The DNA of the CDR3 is TGCAGTGCTAACCAAGATACTGAAGCTTTCTTT. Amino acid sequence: CSANQDTEAFF.

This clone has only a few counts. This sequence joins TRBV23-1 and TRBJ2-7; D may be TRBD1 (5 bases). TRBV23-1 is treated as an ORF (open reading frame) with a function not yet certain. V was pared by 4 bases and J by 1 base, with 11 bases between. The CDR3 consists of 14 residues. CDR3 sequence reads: CASSLWTRSYEQYF. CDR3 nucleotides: TGCGCCAGCAGTCTATGGACAAGGTCCTACGAGCAGTACTTC.

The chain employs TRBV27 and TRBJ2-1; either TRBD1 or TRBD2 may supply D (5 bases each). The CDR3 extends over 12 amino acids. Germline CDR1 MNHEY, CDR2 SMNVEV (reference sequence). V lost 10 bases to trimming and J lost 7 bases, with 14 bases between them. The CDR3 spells CATRPRGNEQFF. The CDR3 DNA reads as TGTGCCACCCGTCCGAGGGGAAATGAGCAGTTCTTC.